This TCR beta chain was observed in a study of shared clonotypes between healthy human individuals. Study-wide findings and caveats: Naive subsets tended to show greater estimated richness than memory subsets.

Unmatched junction bases numbered 2, after V lost 1 base and J lost 0 bases. Germline V gives CDR1 SGHTA, CDR2 FQGTGA. The CDR3 has 16 residues. Comments on this clone: The antigen remains undetermined. The same CDR3 arises from other DNA sequences in this sample as well.

Positively selected for CCR7, the CD45RO-negative cells used as naive CD8 cells excluded terminally differentiated effector memory CD45RA+ cells. Nashville, Tennessee was home to all donors, each a Caucasian adult. The method was immunoSEQ multiplex PCR; TCRdb's version includes in-frame clones alone and lacks a portion of them. The sample lists fewer than 800,000 clones, approximately 90% seen once, with approximately 24% in the top ten. The rearrangement links TRBV7-3 to TRBJ2-1; 8 bases are a match to TRBD2. The receptor comes from a man aged 25 to 40 in good health. Sequences were obtained from naive CD8+ T cells sorted from blood. CDR3 nucleotide sequence: TGTGCCAGCAGCTTAAACGCGGGAGGCTCCTACAATGAGCAGTTCTTC. Its translation: CASSLNAGGSYNEQFF.